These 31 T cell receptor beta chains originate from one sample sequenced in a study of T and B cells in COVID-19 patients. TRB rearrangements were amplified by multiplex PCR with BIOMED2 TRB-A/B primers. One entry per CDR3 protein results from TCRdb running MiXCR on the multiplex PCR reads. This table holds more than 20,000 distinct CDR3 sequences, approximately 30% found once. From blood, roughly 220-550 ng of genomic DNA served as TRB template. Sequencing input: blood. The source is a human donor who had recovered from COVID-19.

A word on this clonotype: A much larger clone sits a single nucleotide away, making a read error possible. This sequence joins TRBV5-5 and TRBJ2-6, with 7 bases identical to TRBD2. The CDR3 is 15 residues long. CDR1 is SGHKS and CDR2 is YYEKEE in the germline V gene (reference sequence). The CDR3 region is CARSLGGTGANVLTF. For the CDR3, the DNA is TGTGCCAGAAGCTTGGGAGGGACCGGGGCCAACGTCCTGACTTTC.

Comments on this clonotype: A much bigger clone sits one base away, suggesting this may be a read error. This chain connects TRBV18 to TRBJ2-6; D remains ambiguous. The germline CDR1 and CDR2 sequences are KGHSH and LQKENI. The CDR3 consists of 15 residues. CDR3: CTSSPGPSGANVLTF. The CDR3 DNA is TGTACCAGCTCACCAGGACCGTCTGGGGCCAACGTCCTGACTTTC.

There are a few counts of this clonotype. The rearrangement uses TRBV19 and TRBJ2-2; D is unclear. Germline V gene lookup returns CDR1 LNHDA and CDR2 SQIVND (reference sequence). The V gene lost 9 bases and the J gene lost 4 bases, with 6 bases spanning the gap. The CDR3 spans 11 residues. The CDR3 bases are TGTGCCAGCAGGTCCACCGGGGAGCTGTTTTTT. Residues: CASRSTGELFF.

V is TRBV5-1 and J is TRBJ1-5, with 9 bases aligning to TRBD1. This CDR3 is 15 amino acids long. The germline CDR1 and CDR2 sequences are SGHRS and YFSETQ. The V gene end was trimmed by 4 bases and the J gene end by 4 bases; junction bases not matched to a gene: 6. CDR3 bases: TGCGCCAGCAGCATAGGACAGGGGAGAAATCAGCCCCAGCATTTT. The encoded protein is CASSIGQGRNQPQHF.

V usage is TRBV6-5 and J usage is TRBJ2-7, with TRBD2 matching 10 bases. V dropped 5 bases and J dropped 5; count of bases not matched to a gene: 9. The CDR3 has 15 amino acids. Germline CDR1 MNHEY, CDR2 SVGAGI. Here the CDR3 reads CASSPQREGFHEQYF. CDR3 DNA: TGTGCCAGCAGTCCCCAGCGGGAGGGCTTCCACGAGCAGTACTTC.

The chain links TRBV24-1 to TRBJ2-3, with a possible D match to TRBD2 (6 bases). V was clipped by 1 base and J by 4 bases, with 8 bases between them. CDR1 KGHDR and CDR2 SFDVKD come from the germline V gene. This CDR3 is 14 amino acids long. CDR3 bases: TGTGCCACCAGTGATTTTGGGGAGGCAGATACGCAGTATTTT. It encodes CATSDFGEADTQYF.

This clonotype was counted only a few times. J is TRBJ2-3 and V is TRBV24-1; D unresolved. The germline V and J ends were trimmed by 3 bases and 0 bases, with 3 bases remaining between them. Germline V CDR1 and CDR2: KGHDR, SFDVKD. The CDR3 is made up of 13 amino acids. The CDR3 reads CATSDVSTDTQYF. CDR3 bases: TGTGCCACCAGTGATGTAAGCACAGATACGCAGTATTTT.

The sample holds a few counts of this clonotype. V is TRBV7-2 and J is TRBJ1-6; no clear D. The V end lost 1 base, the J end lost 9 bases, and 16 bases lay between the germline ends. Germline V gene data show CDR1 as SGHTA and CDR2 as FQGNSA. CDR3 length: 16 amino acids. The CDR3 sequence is CASSLDDFSAGSPLHF. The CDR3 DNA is TGTGCCAGCAGCTTAGATGACTTTTCCGCAGGTTCACCCCTCCACTTT.

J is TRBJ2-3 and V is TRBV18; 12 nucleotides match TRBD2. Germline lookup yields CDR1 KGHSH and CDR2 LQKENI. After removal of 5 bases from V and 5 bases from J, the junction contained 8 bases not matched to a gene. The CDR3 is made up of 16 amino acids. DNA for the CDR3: TGTGCCAGCTCAGCCCTAGCGGGGGGGGCCGGAGATACGCAGTATTTT. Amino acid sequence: CASSALAGGAGDTQYF.

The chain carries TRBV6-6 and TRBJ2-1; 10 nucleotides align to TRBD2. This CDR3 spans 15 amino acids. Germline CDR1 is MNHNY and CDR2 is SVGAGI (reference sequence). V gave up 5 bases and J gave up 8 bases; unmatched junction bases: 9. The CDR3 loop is CASSGASGGFYEQFF. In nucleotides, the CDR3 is TGTGCCAGCAGTGGGGCTAGCGGGGGATTCTATGAGCAGTTCTTC.

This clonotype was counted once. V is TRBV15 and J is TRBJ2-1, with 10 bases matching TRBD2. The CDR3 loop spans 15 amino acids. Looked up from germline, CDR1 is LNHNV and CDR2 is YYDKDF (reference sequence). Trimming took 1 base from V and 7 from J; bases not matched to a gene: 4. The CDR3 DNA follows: TGTGCCACCAGCAGAGGACTAGCGGGCGGGAATGAGCAGTTCTTC. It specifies CATSRGLAGGNEQFF.

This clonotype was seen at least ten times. CDR3 DNA: TGTGCCAGCAGTTACGGGTTTAGCGCCAATGAGCAGTTCTTC. Protein product: CASSYGFSANEQFF. V gene TRBV27 combines with J gene TRBJ2-1, with D possibly TRBD2 on 5 matching bases. CDR1 MNHEY and CDR2 SMNVEV come from the germline V gene (reference sequence). This CDR3 region has 14 residues. Trimming took off 4 bases at V and 6 bases at J, with 13 bases between the two ends.

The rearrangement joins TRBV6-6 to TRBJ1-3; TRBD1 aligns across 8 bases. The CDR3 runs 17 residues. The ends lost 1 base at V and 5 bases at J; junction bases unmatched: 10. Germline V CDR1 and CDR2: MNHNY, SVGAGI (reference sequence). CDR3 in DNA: TGTGCCAGCAGTTACTTGACTCTCGGACAGGGCAGAAACACCATATATTTT. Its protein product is CASSYLTLGQGRNTIYF.

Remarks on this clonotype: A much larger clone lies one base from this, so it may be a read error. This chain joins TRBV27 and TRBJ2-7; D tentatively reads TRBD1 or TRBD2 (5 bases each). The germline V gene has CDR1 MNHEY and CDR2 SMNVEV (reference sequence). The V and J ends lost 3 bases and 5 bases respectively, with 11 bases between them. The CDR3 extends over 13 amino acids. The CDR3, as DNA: TGTGCCAGCAGTTTTCCGGGACGCCACGAGCAGTACTTC. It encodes CASSFPGRHEQYF.

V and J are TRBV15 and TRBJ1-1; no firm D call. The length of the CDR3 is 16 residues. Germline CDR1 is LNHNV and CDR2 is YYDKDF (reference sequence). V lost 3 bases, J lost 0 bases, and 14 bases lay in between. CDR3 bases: TGTGCCACCAGCAGCTCCCAGTTTGAAATGAACACTGAAGCTTTCTTT. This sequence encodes CATSSSQFEMNTEAFF.

The CDR3 here is CASSIGTGRSGYTF. The CDR3 DNA sequence: TGTGCCAGCAGTATTGGGACAGGGAGGTCTGGCTACACCTTC. The chain uses TRBV12-3 or TRBV12-4 and TRBJ1-2, with TRBD1 identical over 9 bases. The CDR3 totals 14 residues. J was trimmed by 7 bases and V by 5 bases; bases with no gene match: 8.

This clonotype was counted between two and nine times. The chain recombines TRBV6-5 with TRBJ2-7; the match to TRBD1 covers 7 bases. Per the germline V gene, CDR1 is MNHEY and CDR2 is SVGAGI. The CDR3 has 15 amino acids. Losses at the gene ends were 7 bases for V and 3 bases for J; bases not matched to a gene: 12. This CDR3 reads CASTTVRDRVYEQYF. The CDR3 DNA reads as TGTGCCAGCACTACGGTAAGGGACAGAGTCTACGAGCAGTACTTC.

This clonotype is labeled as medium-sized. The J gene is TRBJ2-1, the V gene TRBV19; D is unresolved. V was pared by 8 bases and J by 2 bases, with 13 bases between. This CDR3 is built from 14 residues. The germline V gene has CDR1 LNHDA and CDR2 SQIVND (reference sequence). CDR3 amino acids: CASSQVFAYNEQFF. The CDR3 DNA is TGTGCCAGTTCCCAGGTATTTGCCTACAATGAGCAGTTCTTC. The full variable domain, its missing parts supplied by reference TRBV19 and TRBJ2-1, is DGGITQSPKYLFRKEGQNVTLSCEQNLNHDAMYWYRQDPGQGLRLIYYSQIVNDFQKGDIAEGYSVSREKKESFPLTVTSAQKNPTAFYLCASSQVFAYNEQFFGPGTRLTVL.

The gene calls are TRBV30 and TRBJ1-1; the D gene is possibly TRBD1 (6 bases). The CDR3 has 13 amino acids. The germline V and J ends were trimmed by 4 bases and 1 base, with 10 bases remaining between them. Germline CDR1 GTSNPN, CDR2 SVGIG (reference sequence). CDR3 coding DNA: TGTGCCTGGACCCGCAGGGGGAACACTGAAGCTTTCTTT. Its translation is CAWTRRGNTEAFF.

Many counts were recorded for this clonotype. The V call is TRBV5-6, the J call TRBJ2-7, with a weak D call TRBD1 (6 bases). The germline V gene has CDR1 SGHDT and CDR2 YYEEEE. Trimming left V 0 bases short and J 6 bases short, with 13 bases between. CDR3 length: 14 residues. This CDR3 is CASSLAGGALEQYF. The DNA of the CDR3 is TGTGCCAGCAGCTTGGCTGGGGGCGCCCTCGAGCAGTACTTC.

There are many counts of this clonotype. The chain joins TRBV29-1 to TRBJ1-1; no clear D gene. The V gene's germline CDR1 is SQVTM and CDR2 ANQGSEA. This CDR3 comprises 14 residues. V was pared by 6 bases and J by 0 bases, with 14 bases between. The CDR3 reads CSVAPSTMNTEAFF. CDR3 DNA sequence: TGCAGCGTGGCTCCAAGCACCATGAACACTGAAGCTTTCTTT.

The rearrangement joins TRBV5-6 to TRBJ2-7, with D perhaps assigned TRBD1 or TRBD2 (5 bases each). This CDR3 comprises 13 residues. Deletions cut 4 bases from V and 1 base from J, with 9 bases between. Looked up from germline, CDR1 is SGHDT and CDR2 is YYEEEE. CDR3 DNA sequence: TGTGCCAGCAGCCGGGACCTATCCTACGAGCAGTACTTC. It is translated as CASSRDLSYEQYF.

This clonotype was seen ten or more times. The CDR3 loop reads CASSDARSSYNSPLHF. Written as DNA, the CDR3 is TGTGCCAGTAGTGACGCGAGGAGCTCCTATAATTCACCCCTCCACTTT. This chain links TRBV19 with TRBJ1-6; D is unclear. The CDR3 has 16 amino acids. CDR1 LNHDA and CDR2 SQIVND come from the germline V gene (reference sequence). V was pared by 5 bases and J by 0 bases, with 11 bases between.

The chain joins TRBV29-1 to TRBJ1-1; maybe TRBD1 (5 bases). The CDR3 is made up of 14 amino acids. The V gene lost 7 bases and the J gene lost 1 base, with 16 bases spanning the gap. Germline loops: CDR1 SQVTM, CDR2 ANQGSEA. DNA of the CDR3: TGCAGCGCCCCACGAGGGACGGCGAACACTGAAGCTTTCTTT. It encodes CSAPRGTANTEAFF.

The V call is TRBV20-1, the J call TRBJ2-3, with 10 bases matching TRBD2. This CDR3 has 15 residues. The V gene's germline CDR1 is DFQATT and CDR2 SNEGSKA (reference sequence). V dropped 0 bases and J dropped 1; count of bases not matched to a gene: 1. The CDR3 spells CSARDGTSGTDTQYF. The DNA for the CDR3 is TGCAGTGCTAGAGATGGGACTAGCGGCACAGATACGCAGTATTTT.

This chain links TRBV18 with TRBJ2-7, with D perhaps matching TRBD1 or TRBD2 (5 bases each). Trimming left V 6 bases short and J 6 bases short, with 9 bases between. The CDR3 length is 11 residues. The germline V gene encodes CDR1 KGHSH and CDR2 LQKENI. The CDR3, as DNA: TGTGCCAGCTCGGGGGAATCCGAGCAGTACTTC. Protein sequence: CASSGESEQYF.

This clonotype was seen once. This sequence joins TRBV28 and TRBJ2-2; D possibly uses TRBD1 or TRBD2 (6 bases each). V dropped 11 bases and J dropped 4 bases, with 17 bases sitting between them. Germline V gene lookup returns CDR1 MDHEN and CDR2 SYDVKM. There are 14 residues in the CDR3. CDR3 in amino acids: CAARAGEVTGELFF. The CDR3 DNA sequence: TGTGCCGCCCGGGCAGGGGAGGTCACCGGGGAGCTGTTTTTT.

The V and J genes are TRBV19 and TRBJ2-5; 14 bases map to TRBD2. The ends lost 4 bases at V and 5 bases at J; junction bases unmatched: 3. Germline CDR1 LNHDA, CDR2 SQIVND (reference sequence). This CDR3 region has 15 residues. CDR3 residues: CASSTGTSGSETQYF. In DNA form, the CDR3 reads TGTGCCAGTAGTACCGGGACTAGCGGGAGTGAGACCCAGTACTTC.

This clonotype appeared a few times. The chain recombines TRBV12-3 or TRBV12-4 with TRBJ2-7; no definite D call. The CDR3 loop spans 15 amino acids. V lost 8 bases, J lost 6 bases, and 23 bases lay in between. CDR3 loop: CASSRPASPNREQYF. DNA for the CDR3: TGTGCCAGCTCCCGGCCCGCTAGTCCTAATCGCGAGCAGTACTTC.

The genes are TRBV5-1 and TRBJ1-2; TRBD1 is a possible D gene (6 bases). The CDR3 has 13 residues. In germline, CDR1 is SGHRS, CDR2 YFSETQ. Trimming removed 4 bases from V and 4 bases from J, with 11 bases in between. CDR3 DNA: TGCGCCAGCAGCGATACAGGGTCCTATGGCTACACCTTC. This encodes CASSDTGSYGYTF.

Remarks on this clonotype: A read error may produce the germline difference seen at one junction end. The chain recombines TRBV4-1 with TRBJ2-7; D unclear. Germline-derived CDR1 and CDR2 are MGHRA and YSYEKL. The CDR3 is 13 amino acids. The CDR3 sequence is CASSQGPTYKQYF. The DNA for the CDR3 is TGCGCCAGCAGCCAAGGACCGACCTACAAGCAGTACTTC.